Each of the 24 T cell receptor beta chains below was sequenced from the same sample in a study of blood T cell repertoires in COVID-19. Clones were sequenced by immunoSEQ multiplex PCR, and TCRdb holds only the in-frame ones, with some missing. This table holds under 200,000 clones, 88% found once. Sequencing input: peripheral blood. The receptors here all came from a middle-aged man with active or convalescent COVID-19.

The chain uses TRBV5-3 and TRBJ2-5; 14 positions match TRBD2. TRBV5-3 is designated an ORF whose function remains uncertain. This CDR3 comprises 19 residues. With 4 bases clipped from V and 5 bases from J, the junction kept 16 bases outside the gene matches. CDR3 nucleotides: TGTGCCAGAAGCACGCAGCCCAGACTAGCGGGAGGGCCGGGGGAGACCCAGTACTTC. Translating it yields CARSTQPRLAGGPGETQYF.

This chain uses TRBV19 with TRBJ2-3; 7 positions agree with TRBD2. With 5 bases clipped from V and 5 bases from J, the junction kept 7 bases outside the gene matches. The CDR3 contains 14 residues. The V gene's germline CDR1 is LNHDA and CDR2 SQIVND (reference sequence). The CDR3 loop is CASSPAGRRDTQYF. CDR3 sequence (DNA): TGTGCCAGTAGTCCAGCGGGGCGGCGAGATACGCAGTATTTT.

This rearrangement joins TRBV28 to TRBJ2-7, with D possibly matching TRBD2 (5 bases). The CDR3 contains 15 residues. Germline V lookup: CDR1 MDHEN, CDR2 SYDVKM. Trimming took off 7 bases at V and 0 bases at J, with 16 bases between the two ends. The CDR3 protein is CASTPLRRASYEQYF. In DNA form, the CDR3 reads TGTGCCAGCACGCCATTACGGCGGGCCTCCTACGAGCAGTACTTC.

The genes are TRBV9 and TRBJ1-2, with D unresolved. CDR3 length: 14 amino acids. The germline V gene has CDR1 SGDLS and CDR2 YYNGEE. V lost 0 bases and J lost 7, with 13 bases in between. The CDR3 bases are TGTGCCAGCAGCGTAGCGGCGGAAGGAGGTGGCTACACCTTC. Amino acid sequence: CASSVAAEGGGYTF.

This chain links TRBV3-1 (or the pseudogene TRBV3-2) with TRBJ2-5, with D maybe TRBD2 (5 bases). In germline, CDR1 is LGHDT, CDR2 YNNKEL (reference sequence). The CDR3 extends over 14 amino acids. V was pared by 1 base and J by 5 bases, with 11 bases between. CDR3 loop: CASSQGEFGETQYF. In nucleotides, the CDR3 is TGTGCCAGCAGCCAAGGGGAGTTCGGGGAGACCCAGTACTTC.

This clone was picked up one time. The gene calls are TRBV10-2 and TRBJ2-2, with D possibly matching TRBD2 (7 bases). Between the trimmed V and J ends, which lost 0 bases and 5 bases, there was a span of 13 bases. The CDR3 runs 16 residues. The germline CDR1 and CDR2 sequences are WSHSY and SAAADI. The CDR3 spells CASSESQGRGTGELFF. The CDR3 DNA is TGCGCCAGCAGTGAGTCGCAGGGGCGGGGGACCGGGGAGCTGTTTTTT.

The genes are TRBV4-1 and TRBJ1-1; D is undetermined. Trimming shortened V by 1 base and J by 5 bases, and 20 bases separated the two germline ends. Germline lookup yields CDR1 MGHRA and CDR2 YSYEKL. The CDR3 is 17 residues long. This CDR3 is CASSQGPMELGRTEAFF. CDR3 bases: TGCGCCAGCAGCCAAGGGCCCATGGAACTGGGGAGAACTGAAGCTTTCTTT.

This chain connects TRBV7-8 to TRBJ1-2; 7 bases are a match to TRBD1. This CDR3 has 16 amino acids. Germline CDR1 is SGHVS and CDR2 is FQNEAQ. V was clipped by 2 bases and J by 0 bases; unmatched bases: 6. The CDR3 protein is CASSLLTGRTNYGYTF. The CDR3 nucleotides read TGTGCCAGCAGCTTACTGACAGGGCGCACTAACTATGGCTACACCTTC.

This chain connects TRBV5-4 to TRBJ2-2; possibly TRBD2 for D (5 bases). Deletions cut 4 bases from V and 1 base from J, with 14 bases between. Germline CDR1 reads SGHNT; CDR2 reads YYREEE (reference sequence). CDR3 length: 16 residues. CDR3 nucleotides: TGTGCCAGCAGCGGACGACGTCGGGGGAACACCGGGGAGCTGTTTTTT. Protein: CASSGRRRGNTGELFF. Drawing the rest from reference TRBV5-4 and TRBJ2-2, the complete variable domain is ETGVTQSPTHLIKTRGQQVTLRCSSQSGHNTVSWYQQALGQGPQFIFQYYREEENGRGNFPPRFSGLQFPNYSSELNVNALELDDSALYLCASSGRRRGNTGELFFGEGSRLTVL.

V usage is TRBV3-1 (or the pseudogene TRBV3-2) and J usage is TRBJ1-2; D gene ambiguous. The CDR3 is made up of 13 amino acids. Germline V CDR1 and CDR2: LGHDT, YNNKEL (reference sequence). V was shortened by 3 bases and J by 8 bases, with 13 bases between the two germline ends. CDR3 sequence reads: CASSHDGPGGYTF. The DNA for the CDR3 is TGTGCCAGCAGCCATGACGGACCGGGGGGCTACACCTTC.

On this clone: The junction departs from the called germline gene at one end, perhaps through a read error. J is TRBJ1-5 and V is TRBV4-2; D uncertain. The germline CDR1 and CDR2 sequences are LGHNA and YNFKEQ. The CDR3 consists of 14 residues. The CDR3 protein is CASSIRESSQPQHF. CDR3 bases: TGTGCCAGCAGCATCCGGGAGAGCAGTCAGCCCCAGCATTTT.

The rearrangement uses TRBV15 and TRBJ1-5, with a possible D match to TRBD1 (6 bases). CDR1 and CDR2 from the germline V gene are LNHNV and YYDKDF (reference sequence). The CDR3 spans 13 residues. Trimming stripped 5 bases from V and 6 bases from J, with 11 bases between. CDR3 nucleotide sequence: TGTGCCACCAGCGTAACAGGGACTCAGCCCCAGCATTTT. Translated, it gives CATSVTGTQPQHF.

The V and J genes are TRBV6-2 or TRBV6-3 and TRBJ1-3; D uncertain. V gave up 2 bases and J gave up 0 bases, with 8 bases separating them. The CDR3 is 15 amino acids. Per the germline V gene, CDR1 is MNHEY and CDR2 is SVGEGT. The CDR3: CASSYGRHSGNTIYF. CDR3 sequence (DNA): TGTGCCAGCAGTTACGGGAGGCACTCTGGAAACACCATATATTTT.

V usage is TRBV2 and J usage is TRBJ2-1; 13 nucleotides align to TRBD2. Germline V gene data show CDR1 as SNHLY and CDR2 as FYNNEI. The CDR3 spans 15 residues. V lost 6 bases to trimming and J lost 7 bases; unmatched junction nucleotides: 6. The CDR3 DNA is TGTGCCAGCAGGGCCGGACTAGCGGGAGCGAATGAGCAGTTCTTC. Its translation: CASRAGLAGANEQFF.

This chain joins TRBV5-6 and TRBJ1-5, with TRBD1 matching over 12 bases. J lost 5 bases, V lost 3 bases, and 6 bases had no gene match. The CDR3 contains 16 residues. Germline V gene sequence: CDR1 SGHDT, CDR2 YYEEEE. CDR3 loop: CASSSRDRGLHQPQHF. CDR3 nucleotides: TGTGCCAGCAGCTCCCGGGACAGGGGGCTGCATCAGCCCCAGCATTTT.

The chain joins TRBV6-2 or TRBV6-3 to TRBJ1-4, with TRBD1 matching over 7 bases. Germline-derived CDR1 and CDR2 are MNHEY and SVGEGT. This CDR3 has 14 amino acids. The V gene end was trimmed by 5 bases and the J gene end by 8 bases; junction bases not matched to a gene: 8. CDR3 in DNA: TGTGCCAGCAGTCAACGGGACAGAGCGGAAAAACTGTTTTTT. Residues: CASSQRDRAEKLFF.

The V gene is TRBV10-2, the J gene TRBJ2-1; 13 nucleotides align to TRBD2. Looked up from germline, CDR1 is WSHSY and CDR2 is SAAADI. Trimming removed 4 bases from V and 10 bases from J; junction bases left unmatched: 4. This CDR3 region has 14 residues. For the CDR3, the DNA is TGCGCCAGCAGTGGACTAGCGGGAGGACGGGAGCAGTTCTTC. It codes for CASSGLAGGREQFF.

The CDR3 loop is CASTPRGRGGRDEQFF. The CDR3 nucleotides read TGTGCCAGCACCCCCCGTGGGAGGGGGGGCCGGGATGAGCAGTTCTTC. This chain links TRBV27 with TRBJ2-1, with D tentatively TRBD2 (7 bases). The germline V gene encodes CDR1 MNHEY and CDR2 SMNVEV (reference sequence). The CDR3 consists of 16 residues. V lost 7 bases and J lost 8, with 24 bases in between.

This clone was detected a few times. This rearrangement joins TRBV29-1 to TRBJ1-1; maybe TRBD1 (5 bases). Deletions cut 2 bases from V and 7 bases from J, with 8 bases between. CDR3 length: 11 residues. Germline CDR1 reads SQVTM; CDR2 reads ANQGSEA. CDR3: CSVEWGVEAFF. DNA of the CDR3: TGCAGCGTTGAATGGGGGGTTGAAGCTTTCTTT. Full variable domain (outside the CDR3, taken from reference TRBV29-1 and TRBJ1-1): SAVISQKPSRDICQRGTSLTIQCQVDSQVTMMFWYRQQPGQSLTLIATANQGSEATYESGFVIDKFPISRPNLTFSTLTVSNMSPEDSSIYLCSVEWGVEAFFGQGTRLTVV.

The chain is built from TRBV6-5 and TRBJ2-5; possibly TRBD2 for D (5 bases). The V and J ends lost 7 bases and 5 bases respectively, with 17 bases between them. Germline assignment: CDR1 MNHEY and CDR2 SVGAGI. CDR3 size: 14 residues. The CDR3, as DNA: TGTGCCAGCACTCCAGTGGTCTCGGGGGAGACCCAGTACTTC. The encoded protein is CASTPVVSGETQYF.

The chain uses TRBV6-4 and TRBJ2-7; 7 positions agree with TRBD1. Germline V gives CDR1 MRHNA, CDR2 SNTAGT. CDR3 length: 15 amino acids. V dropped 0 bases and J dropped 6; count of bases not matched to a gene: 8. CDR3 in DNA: TGTGCCAGCAGTGACTCGAACCCACAGGGGCCCGAGCAGTACTTC. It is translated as CASSDSNPQGPEQYF.

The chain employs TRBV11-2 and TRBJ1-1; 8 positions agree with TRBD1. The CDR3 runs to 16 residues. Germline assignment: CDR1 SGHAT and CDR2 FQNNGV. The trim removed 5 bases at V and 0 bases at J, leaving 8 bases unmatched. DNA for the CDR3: TGTGCCAGCAGCGTCTGGACAGGGACCATGAACACTGAAGCTTTCTTT. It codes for CASSVWTGTMNTEAFF.

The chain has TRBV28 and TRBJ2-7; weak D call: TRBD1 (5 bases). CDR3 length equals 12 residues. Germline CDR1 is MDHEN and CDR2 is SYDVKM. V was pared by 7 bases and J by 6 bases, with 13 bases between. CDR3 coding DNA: TGTGCCAGCAAGGCAGGGATCTTCGAGCAGTACTTC. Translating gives CASKAGIFEQYF.

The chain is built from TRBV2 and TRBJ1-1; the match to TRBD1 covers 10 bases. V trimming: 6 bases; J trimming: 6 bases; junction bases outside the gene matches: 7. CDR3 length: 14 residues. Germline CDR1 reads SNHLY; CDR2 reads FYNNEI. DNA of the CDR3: TGTGCCAGCAGGGCCGGGACAGGGGCCCCTGAAGCTTTCTTT. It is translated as CASRAGTGAPEAFF.